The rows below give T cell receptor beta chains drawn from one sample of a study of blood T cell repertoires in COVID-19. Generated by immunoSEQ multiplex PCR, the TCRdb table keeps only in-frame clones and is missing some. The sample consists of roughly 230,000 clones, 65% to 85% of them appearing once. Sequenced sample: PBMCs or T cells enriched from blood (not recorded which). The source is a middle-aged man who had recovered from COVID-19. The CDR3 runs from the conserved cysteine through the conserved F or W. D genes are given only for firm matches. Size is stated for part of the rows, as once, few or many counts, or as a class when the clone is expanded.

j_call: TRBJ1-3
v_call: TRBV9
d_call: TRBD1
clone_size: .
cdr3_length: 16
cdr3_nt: TGTGCCAGCAGCCGCCCGGGACAGGGGTCGAGAAACACCATATATTTT
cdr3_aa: CASSRPGQGSRNTIYF

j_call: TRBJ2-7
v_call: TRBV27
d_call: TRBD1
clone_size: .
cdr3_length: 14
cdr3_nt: TGTGCCAGCAGTCTGGGGACAGGGGGCGCCGAGCAGTACTTC
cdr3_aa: CASSLGTGGAEQYF

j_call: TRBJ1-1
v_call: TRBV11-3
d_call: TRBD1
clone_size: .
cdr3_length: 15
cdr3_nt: TGTGCCAGCAGCCCAGGGACAGGGGGGAACACTGAAGCTTTCTTT
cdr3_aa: CASSPGTGGNTEAFF

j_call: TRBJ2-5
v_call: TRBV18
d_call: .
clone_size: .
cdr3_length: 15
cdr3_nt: TGTGCCAGCTCACCTAGTGGCGGCCGGAGGGAGACCCAGTACTTC
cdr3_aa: CASSPSGGRRETQYF

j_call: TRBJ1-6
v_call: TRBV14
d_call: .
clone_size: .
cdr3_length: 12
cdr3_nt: TGTGCCAGCAGCCTTGAGAATTCACCCCTCCACTTT
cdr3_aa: CASSLENSPLHF

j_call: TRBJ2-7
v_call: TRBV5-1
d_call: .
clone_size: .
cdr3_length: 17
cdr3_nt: TGCGCCAGCAGCTTGTCAGCCGCGGGGATGGGGCCCTACGAGCAGTACTTC
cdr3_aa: CASSLSAAGMGPYEQYF

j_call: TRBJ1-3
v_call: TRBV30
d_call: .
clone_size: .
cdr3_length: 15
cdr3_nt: TGTGCCTGGAGGGGAGGGGTGAGCTCTGGAAACACCATATATTTT
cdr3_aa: CAWRGGVSSGNTIYF

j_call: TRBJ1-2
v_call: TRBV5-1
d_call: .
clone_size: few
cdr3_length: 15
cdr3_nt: TGCGCCAGCAGCCCCCAGTCCCCCAGGGTGCGGGGCTACACCTTC
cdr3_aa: CASSPQSPRVRGYTF

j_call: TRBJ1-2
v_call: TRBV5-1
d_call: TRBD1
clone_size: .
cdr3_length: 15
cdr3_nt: TGCGCCAGCAGCTCTCAGACAGGGGCTTACTATGGCTACACCTTC
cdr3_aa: CASSSQTGAYYGYTF

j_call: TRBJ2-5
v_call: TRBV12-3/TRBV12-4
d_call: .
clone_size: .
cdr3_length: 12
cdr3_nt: TGTGCCAGCAGTTTAGTAGTAGAGACCCAGTACTTC
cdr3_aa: CASSLVVETQYF

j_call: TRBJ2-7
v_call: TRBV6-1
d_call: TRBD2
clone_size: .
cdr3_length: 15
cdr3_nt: TGTGCCAGCAGTGAAGGAAGTAGCGGGGTATACGAGCAGTACTTC
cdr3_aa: CASSEGSSGVYEQYF

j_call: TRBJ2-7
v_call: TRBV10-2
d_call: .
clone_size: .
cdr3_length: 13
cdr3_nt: TGCGCCAGCGTGGGGGGGACAAACTACGAGCAGTACTTC
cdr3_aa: CASVGGTNYEQYF

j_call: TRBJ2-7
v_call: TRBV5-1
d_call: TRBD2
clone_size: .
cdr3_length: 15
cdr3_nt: TGCGCCAGCAAATCGGGAACTAGCGGCCTCTACGAGCAGTACTTC
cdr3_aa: CASKSGTSGLYEQYF

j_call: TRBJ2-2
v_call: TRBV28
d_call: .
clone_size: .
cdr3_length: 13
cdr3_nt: TGTGCCAGCAGTTTCGGGTACACCGGGGAGCTGTTTTTT
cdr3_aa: CASSFGYTGELFF

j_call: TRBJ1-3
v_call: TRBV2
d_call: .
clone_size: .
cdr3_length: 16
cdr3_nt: TGTGCCAGCATGGCTCGGTCCCGCGGGAACGGAAACACCATATATTTT
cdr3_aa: CASMARSRGNGNTIYF

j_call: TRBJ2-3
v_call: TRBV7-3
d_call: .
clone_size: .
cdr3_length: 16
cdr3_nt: TGTGCCAGCAGCTCCCCCGTTGCGGGACCGGCGGATACGCAGTATTTT
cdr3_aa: CASSSPVAGPADTQYF

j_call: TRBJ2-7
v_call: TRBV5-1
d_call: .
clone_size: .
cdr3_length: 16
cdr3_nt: TGCGCCAGCAGCAGCCTCTACAGGGAGGGTAGCTACGAGCAGTACTTC
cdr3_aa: CASSSLYREGSYEQYF

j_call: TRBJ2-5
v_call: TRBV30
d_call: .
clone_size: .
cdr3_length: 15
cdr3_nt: TGTGCCTGGAGTGTCACTAGGAGTTACGCAGAGACCCAGTACTTC
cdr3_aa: CAWSVTRSYAETQYF

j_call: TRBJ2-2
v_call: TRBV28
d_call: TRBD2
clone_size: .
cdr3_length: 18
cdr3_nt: TGTGCCAGCAGACCACTCAGGACTAGCGGGAGTTACACCGGGGAGCTGTTTTTT
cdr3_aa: CASRPLRTSGSYTGELFF

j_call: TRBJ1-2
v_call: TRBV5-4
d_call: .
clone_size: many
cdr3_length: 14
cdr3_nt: TGTGCCAGCAGCTTGGTTGTCGGGGACTATGGCTACACCTTC
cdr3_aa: CASSLVVGDYGYTF

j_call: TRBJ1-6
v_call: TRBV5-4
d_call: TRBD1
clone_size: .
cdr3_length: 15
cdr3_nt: TGTGCCAGCAGCGTCCCGTCACAGGGGGCTTCACCCCTCCACTTT
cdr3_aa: CASSVPSQGASPLHF

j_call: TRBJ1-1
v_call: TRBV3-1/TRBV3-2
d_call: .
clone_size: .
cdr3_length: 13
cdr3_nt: TGTGCCAGCAGCCACCCCAGGAACACTGAAGCTTTCTTT
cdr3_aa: CASSHPRNTEAFF

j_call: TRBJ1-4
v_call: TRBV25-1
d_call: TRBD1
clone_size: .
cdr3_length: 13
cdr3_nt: TGTGCCAGCAGGACGACAGGGTCGGAAAAACTGTTTTTT
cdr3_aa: CASRTTGSEKLFF

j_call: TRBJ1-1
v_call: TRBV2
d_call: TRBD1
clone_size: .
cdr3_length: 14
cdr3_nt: TGTGCCAGCAGGGCGGACAGGGGCCCTACTGAAGCTTTCTTT
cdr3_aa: CASRADRGPTEAFF

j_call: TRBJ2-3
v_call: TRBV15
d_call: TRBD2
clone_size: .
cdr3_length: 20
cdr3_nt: TGTGCCACCAGCACCCCCGTTTGGGGAATATTAGCGGGAGGGCCCGTGGGGCAGTATTTT
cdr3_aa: CATSTPVWGILAGGPVGQYF

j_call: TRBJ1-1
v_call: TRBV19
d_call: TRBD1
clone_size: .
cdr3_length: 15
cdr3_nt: TGTGCCAGTAGGCCGAATACAGGGGGCCGGACTGAAGCTTTCTTT
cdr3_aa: CASRPNTGGRTEAFF

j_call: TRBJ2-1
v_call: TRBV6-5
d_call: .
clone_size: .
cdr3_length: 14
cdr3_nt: TGTGCCAGCACTCAGATGACAGGAGCCAAAGTTCAGTTCTTC
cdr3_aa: CASTQMTGAKVQFF

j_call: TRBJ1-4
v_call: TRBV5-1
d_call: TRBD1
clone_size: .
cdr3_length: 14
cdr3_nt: TGCGCCAGCAGCCCCGGACAGGGGAATGAAAAACTGTTTTTT
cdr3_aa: CASSPGQGNEKLFF

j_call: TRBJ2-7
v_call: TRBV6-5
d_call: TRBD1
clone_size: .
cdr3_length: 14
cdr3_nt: TGTGCCAGCAGTTACGGGGGACAGAAGGGCGAGCAGTACTTC
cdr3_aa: CASSYGGQKGEQYF